This T cell receptor beta chain appears in the sequencing data of a study of PD-1 blockade in classical Hodgkin lymphoma. Regarding time point: cycle 4 day 1 (C4D1), after 6 weeks of nivolumab. With no exception, relapse followed autologous stem cell transplantation in all patients, and brentuximab vedotin exposure varied. CD8+ T cells were isolated from thawed PBMCs by magnetic negative selection. Generated by immunoSEQ multiplex PCR, the TCRdb table keeps only in-frame clones and is missing some. The sample holds 9,500 to 12,000 clones; more than 75% are singletons and the top ten take around 36%. V was clipped by 3 bases and J by 0 bases, with 23 bases between them. Germline V gene data show CDR1 as LGHNT and CDR2 as FRNRAP. The CDR3 contains 19 residues.

The sequence came from a human donor with classical Hodgkin lymphoma. The donor label of this sample is uncertain. This sample comprised CD8+ T cells from blood, obtained before the fourth cycle of nivolumab. The V and J genes are TRBV12-5 and TRBJ1-1; possibly TRBD1 for D (5 bases). CDR3 in amino acids: CASGLLLGAGNLMNTEAFF. Written as DNA, the CDR3 is TGTGCTAGTGGTTTACTCCTTGGGGCGGGCAACCTAATGAACACTGAAGCTTTCTTT.